Below, one T cell receptor (beta chain) is given with its context. The table lists this clonotype with a few counts. Its antigen is unknown. Qualities for individual bases were not recorded, and no much larger clone is one base off. The method behind the library was 5' RACE. Sequencing relied on an Illumina HiSeq 2500. The second PCR ran for about 7 to 11 cycles and used a J-beta primer mix along with a sample-barcoded 5' primer. Each TCR beta cDNA molecule received a unique molecular identifier from a template-switch 5' adaptor carrying 12 random nucleotides. At least 2.5 million CDR3-containing paired-end reads were obtained from each sample. All of the RNA was converted into first-strand cDNA using the Mint cDNA synthesis kit, with a TRBC-specific oligonucleotide serving as the primer. All cDNA was treated with uracil-DNA glycosylase and then went through a first 18-cycle PCR with the universal primers M1SS and BC2_uni_R. For the original study's pipeline: For normalization, 1 million high-quality reads were randomly selected from each sample, with every read carrying a distinct molecular identifier. Instead of being binned into consensus sequences, reads that shared molecular identifiers were thrown out. MiTCR, set to a Q25 quality threshold and the strictest error-elimination algorithm, was used for CDR3 identification, clonotype clustering and error correction. A nonparametric unseen species model with Euler transformation was used to estimate a lower bound on total TCR beta diversity. Using fastp at Q25 and MiXCR, TCRdb reprocessed the public reads and kept productive beta chains. Identical CDR3 proteins give one entry, which carries the most common genes and DNA. These V and J calls rely on TCRdb rather than the paper's analysis. The sample table lists approximately 770,000 distinct CDR3 sequences, nearly 60% of them with a count of one. About 20% of the sample rests with the top ten.

The source of the sample is a study of blood T cells in healthy people across ages (dated by TCRdb to about 2015). At the level of the whole study: In model experiments, roughly one uniquely barcoded TCR beta cDNA molecule per two T cells was captured by template switching. Age-related changes in TCR beta repertoire diversity were measured in the study by deep sequencing normalized with unique cDNA molecular identifiers. The donors were split into four age groups: young (average 16 years), middle-aged (more than 35), aged (more than 60) and long-lived (over 75). Donors of different ages were randomly distributed across sequencing lanes to avoid experimental bias. Two additional independent replicas of 1 million unique cDNA reads from the same blood draw were analyzed for two donors (one aged 18 to 30 and one aged 80 or older).

Relative to germline, V is 4 bases shorter and J is 1 base shorter, with 12 bases between their ends. The cysteine opens and the phenylalanine closes a CDR3 of 14 amino acids. Only the CDR3 region is kept as DNA, spanning 42 bases read in frame from base 1. The germline V gene yields SGDLS for CDR1 and YYNGEE for CDR2. Donors were 30 to 45 systemically healthy Caucasian individuals from Russia aged 6 to 90 years. Roughly 10 milliliters of peripheral blood were drawn from each donor into EDTA-treated Vacutainer tubes. PBMCs were isolated by Ficoll-Paque density-gradient centrifugation, with at least 6 million obtained per sample. Total RNA was extracted from PBMCs with Trizol reagent, with at least 5 micrograms obtained per sample. For every donor, flow cytometry on a PBMC aliquot measured the percentage of naive CD45RAhigh/CD27high T cells. The full study reports these points: The long-lived group showed more naive CD4+ T cells, fewer expanded clones and increased TCR diversity than the aged group, suggesting age selection. Conclusive comparison of naive and antigen-experienced compartments was prevented by the profiling of bulk unsorted PBMCs. There was a strong correlation between observed TCR beta diversity and the percentage of naive T cells measured by flow cytometry. Because the CMV infection status of the donors was unknown, age-related changes in expanded clonotypes may potentially have been confounded. Observed TCR beta diversity per million T cells fell roughly linearly with age, and a significant reduction was already apparent by age about 36. Estimates of total diversity from one million sequenced T cells were regarded as lower bounds and underestimates.

The chain employs TRBV9 and TRBJ2-7; the D gene is not confidently resolved. Source material: blood. The sequence came from a man between 25 and 39 years old in good health. The bases are TGTGCCAGCAGCTTGACCACTCGTTCCTACGAGCAGTACTTC. The encoded protein is CASSLTTRSYEQYF. With the rest looked up from the reference TRBV9 and TRBJ2-7 genes rather than sequenced, the full variable domain is DSGVTQTPKHLITATGQRVTLRCSPRSGDLSVYWYQQSLDQGLQFLIQYYNGEERAKGNILERFSAQQFPDLHSELNLSSLELGDSALYFCASSLTTRSYEQYFGPGTRLTVT.